Below are 11 T cell receptor beta chains sequenced from a single sample in a study of control samples from healthy donors and cancer patients. Produced via immunoSEQ multiplex PCR; TCRdb's table is partial and in-frame only. The repertoire consists of about 63,000 clones, with around 87% occurring once and the leading ten covering about 12%. Material: PBMCs. These receptors were obtained from a woman aged 60-75 years with lung cancer.

This chain connects TRBV7-8 to TRBJ2-1; TRBD2 aligns across 7 bases. CDR1 and CDR2 from the germline V gene are SGHVS and FQNEAQ. The V segment lost 1 base and the J segment 8 bases; nucleotides outside the gene matches: 14. The length of the CDR3 is 17 residues. Written as DNA, the CDR3 is TGTGCCAGCAGCTTAGGGTCGGCGGGAGTAGTCCTCGATGAGCAGTTCTTC. This translates into CASSLGSAGVVLDEQFF.

The chain joins TRBV7-8 to TRBJ2-3; D possibly corresponds to TRBD1 (6 bases). Between the trimmed V and J ends, which lost 5 bases and 0 bases, there was a span of 6 bases. Germline V gene lookup returns CDR1 SGHVS and CDR2 FQNEAQ. The CDR3 has 13 residues. This CDR3 reads CASSGQSTDTQYF. The CDR3 bases are TGTGCCAGCAGCGGACAGAGCACAGATACGCAGTATTTT. The full variable domain, in which reference TRBV7-8 and TRBJ2-3 provide the parts outside the CDR3, is GAGVSQSPRYKVAKRGQDVALRCDPISGHVSLFWYQQALGQGPEFLTYFQNEAQLDKSGLPSDRFFAERPEGSVSTLKIQRTQQEDSAVYLCASSGQSTDTQYFGPGTRLTVL.

CDR3 sequence (DNA): TGTGCCAGCAGCCATCGAGGGGCCCGCACAGATACGCAGTATTTT. This sequence encodes CASSHRGARTDTQYF. The genes are TRBV7-3 and TRBJ2-3; TRBD1 or TRBD2 may be the D gene (5 bases each). Trimming stripped 5 bases from V and 1 base from J, with 13 bases between. The CDR3 is made up of 15 amino acids. CDR1 SGHTA and CDR2 FQGTGA come from the germline V gene.

This rearrangement joins TRBV5-1 to TRBJ2-7, with TRBD2 matching over 9 bases. The CDR3 contains 16 residues. Germline assignment: CDR1 SGHRS and CDR2 YFSETQ. After removal of 1 base from V and 1 base from J, the junction contained 6 bases not matched to a gene. CDR3 in amino acids: CASSLSGTSRSYEQYF. The CDR3 coding sequence is TGCGCCAGCAGCTTGTCCGGGACTAGCCGATCCTACGAGCAGTACTTC.

The V gene is TRBV10-3, the J gene TRBJ1-1, with a possible D match to TRBD1 (5 bases). The germline V and J ends were trimmed by 4 bases and 4 bases, with 7 bases remaining between them. Germline CDR1 is ENHRY and CDR2 is SYGVKD. There are 12 residues in the CDR3. CDR3 sequence reads: CAISAGGTEAFF. Written as DNA, the CDR3 is TGTGCCATCAGTGCGGGGGGCACTGAAGCTTTCTTT.

The J gene is TRBJ1-6, the V gene TRBV27; no definite D call. CDR1 and CDR2 from the germline V gene are MNHEY and SMNVEV (reference sequence). Deletions cut 4 bases from V and 8 bases from J, with 9 bases between. The CDR3 runs 13 residues. The CDR3 is CASSYNGDSPLHF. The CDR3 DNA reads as TGTGCCAGCAGTTATAACGGGGATTCACCCCTCCACTTT.

This chain links TRBV11-2 with TRBJ2-7; the match to TRBD1 covers 7 bases. Looked up from germline, CDR1 is SGHAT and CDR2 is FQNNGV. The CDR3 consists of 16 residues. The V segment lost 1 base and the J segment 2 bases; nucleotides outside the gene matches: 8. The CDR3 region has the DNA TGTGCCAGCAGCTTAGTGGGGAACAGGGGTACCTACGAGCAGTACTTC. Protein: CASSLVGNRGTYEQYF.

CDR3 coding DNA: TGTGCCAGCAGCGCGGGGCAAACTAATGAAAAACTGTTTTTT. Translating it yields CASSAGQTNEKLFF. This chain uses TRBV6-5 with TRBJ1-4, with D possibly TRBD1 on 5 matching bases. The germline V gene encodes CDR1 MNHEY and CDR2 SVGAGI. The V end lost 6 bases, the J end lost 1 base, and 9 bases lay between the germline ends. This CDR3 region has 14 residues.

The genes are TRBV6-5 and TRBJ1-1, with unresolved D. V lost 4 bases, J lost 0 bases, and 9 bases lay in between. From germline, CDR1 is MNHEY and CDR2 SVGAGI. The CDR3 has 14 amino acids. CDR3 residues: CASSSLGLNTEAFF. In nucleotides, the CDR3 is TGTGCCAGCAGTTCCCTGGGGTTGAACACTGAAGCTTTCTTT.

The V and J genes are TRBV5-1 and TRBJ2-1; maybe TRBD2 (6 bases). Germline V gives CDR1 SGHRS, CDR2 YFSETQ. This CDR3 has 17 amino acids. V lost 4 bases to trimming and J lost 5 bases, with 22 bases between them. CDR3 bases: TGCGCCAGCAGCCCCCCGGGTGTACTAGCACGAAACAATGAGCAGTTCTTC. The encoded protein is CASSPPGVLARNNEQFF.

CDR3 DNA sequence: TGCGCCAGCAGCTTGGCTGGCCTAAAAGATCATGGCTACACCTTC. It yields the protein CASSLAGLKDHGYTF. The chain combines TRBV5-1 with TRBJ1-2; D call uncertain. Trimming shortened V by 0 bases and J by 6 bases, and 15 bases separated the two germline ends. The CDR3 covers 15 residues. CDR1 SGHRS and CDR2 YFSETQ come from the germline V gene.